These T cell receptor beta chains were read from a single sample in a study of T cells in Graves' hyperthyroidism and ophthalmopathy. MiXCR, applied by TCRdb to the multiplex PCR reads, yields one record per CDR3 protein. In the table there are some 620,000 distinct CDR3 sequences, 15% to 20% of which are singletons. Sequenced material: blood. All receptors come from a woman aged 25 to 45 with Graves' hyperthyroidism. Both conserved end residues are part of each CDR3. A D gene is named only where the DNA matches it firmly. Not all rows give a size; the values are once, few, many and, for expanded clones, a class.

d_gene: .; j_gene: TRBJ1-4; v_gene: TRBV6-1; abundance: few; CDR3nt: TGTGCCAGCAGTCCATCTAGCGGGGGATTGGGTGAAAAACTGTTTTTT; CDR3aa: CASSPSSGGLGEKLFF
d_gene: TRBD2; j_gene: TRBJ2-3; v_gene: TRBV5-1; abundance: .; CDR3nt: TGCGCCAGCAGCCGCTCGACTAGCGGGAGGGGCCGATTGTCAGATACGCAGTATTTT; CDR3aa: CASSRSTSGRGRLSDTQYF
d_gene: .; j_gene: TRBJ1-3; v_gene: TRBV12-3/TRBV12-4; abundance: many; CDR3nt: TGTGCCAGCAGCTCCCTAAACACCATATATTTT; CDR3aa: CASSSLNTIYF
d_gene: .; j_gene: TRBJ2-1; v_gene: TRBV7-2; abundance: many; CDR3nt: TGTGCCAGCAGCCCGAGAAGGGAGCTCTACAATGAGCAGTTCTTC; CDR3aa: CASSPRRELYNEQFF
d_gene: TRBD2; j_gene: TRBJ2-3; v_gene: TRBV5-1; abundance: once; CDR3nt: TGCGCCAGCAGCTTGGTTAGCGGGAGGAGCACAGATACGCAGTATTTT; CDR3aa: CASSLVSGRSTDTQYF
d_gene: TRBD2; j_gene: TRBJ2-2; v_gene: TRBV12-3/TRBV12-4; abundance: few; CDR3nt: TGTGCCAGCAGTTTCCGGACTAGCGGGAGGACCGGGGAGCTGTTTTTT; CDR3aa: CASSFRTSGRTGELFF
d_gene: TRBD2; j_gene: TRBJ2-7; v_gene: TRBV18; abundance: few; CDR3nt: TGTGCCAGCTCAAGCACTAGCGGGACTAAAAACGAGCAGTACTTC; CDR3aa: CASSSTSGTKNEQYF
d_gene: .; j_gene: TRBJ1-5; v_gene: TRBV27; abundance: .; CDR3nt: TGTGCCAGCAGTTTAGGGTTTCATCAGCCCCAGCATTTT; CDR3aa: CASSLGFHQPQHF
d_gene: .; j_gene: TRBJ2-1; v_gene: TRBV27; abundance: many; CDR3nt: TGTGCCAGCAGTCCCAACCTTATGGTGAGTGGGAATGAGCAGTTCTTC; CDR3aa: CASSPNLMVSGNEQFF
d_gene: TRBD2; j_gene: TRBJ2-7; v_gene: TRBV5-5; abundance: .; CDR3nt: TGTGCCAGCAGCTGGGGGACTAGCGTCTCCTACGAGCAGTACTTC; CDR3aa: CASSWGTSVSYEQYF
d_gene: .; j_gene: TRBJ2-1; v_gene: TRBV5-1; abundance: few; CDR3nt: TGCGCCAGCAGCAGAGGAACCGGACCCCGCCTAAATGAGCAGTTCTTC; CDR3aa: CASSRGTGPRLNEQFF
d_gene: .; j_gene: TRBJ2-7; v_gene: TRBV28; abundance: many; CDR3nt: TGTGCCAGCAGTTTAATTCTGCGGGGAGCCTACGAGCAGTACTTC; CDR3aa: CASSLILRGAYEQYF
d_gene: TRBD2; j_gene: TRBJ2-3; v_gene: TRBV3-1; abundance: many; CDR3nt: TGTGCCAGCAGCCCCGGACTAGCGGACACAGATACGCAGTATTTT; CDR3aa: CASSPGLADTDTQYF
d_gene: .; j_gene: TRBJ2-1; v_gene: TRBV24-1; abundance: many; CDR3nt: TGTGCCACCTCCGTCTCCTACAATGAGCAGTTCTTC; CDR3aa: CATSVSYNEQFF
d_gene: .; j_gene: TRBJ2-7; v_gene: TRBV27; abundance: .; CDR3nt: TGTGCCAGCAGTCAAGGACACGAGCAGTACTTC; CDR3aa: CASSQGHEQYF
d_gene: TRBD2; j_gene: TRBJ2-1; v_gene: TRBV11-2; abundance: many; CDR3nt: TGTGCCAGCAGTTTATTGCCCCCGGGACTAGCGGGGAGGGGCCGAAGTGGCGAGCAGTTCTTC; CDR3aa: CASSLLPPGLAGRGRSGEQFF
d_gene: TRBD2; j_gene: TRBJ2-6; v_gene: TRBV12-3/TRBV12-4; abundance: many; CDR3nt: TGTGCCAGCAGTTTGCTAGCGGGTTTAAACGTCCTGACTTTC; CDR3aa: CASSLLAGLNVLTF
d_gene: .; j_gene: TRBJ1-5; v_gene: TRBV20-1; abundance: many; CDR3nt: TGCAGTGCTAGGATTCAGGGCCAAGGGCCCCAGCATTTT; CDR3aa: CSARIQGQGPQHF
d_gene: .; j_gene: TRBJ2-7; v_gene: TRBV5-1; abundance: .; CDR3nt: TGCGCCAGCAGCCCGGACAGTGCACTCTCCTACGAGCAGTACTTC; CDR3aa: CASSPDSALSYEQYF
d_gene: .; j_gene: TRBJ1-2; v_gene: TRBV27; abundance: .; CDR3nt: TGTGCCAGCAGTTTAGGTCATAACTATGGCTACACCTTC; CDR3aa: CASSLGHNYGYTF